The 24 T cell receptor beta chains in this list originate from one sample, sequenced in a study of T cell responses to AZD1222 COVID-19 vaccine. Repertoires were generated with immunoSEQ multiplex PCR, while TCRdb's copy carries only in-frame clones and drops some. This sample carries about 180,000 clones, around 90% of them seen once, and the ten largest clones take roughly 2%. The material sequenced was peripheral blood, taken 28 days after the second AZD1222 dose. The receptors here all came from an adult who received the AZD1222 COVID-19 vaccine.

V is TRBV6-2 or TRBV6-3 and J is TRBJ1-5; no clear D gene. Germline CDR1 is MNHEY and CDR2 is SVGEGT. The V end lost 2 bases, the J end lost 4 bases, and 9 bases lay between the germline ends. This CDR3 region has 14 residues. In nucleotides, the CDR3 is TGTGCCAGCAGTTACCCGGAGCGAAATCAGCCCCAGCATTTT. Translating gives CASSYPERNQPQHF.

The chain employs TRBV6-5 and TRBJ1-1, with D uncertain. Germline values: CDR1 MNHEY, CDR2 SVGAGI. V lost 11 bases, J lost 3 bases, and 19 bases lay in between. The CDR3 spans 14 residues. The CDR3 reads CAARTLARDTEAFF. DNA of the CDR3: TGTGCCGCCAGGACCCTAGCGAGGGACACTGAAGCTTTCTTT.

The chain combines TRBV2 with TRBJ1-2, with a tentative D call TRBD1 (5 bases). V shed 1 base and J shed 9 bases, with 12 bases lying between them. Germline lookup yields CDR1 SNHLY and CDR2 FYNNEI. CDR3 length: 13 amino acids. DNA of the CDR3: TGTGCCAGCAGTGAAGTTCTAAGGGGAAGCTACACCTTC. This encodes CASSEVLRGSYTF. Complete variable domain (other parts from reference TRBV2 and TRBJ1-2): EPEVTQTPSHQVTQMGQEVILRCVPISNHLYFYWYRQILGQKVEFLVSFYNNEISEKSEIFDDQFSVERPDGSNFTLKIRSTKLEDSAMYFCASSEVLRGSYTFGSGTRLTVV.

The chain has TRBV6-5 and TRBJ1-1, with D hard to call. The length of the CDR3 is 16 residues. Trimming removed 0 bases at V and 1 base at J, with 12 bases between. Germline V lookup: CDR1 MNHEY, CDR2 SVGAGI. The CDR3, as DNA: TGTGCCAGCAGTTACTCGATTCAGGCGGCGAACACTGAAGCTTTCTTT. As protein: CASSYSIQAANTEAFF.

The V and J genes are TRBV4-3 and TRBJ1-3, with a weak D call TRBD1 (6 bases). This CDR3 is 15 amino acids long. Trimming left V 2 bases short and J 3 bases short, with 11 bases between. Germline-derived CDR1 and CDR2 are LGHNA and YSLEER. CDR3 loop: CASSQTGARGNTIYF. Here the CDR3 DNA reads TGCGCCAGCAGCCAAACGGGGGCCCGTGGAAACACCATATATTTT.

The CDR3 nucleotides read TGCGCCAGCAGCCAAGAAGGCGCGGGCGCTACCACAGATACGCAGTATTTT. As protein: CASSQEGAGATTDTQYF. This sequence joins TRBV4-3 and TRBJ2-3, with a possible D match to TRBD2 (5 bases). Germline V gives CDR1 LGHNA, CDR2 YSLEER. V was shortened by 0 bases and J by 2 bases, with 15 bases between the two germline ends. The CDR3 is 17 amino acids.

The chain employs TRBV6-2 or TRBV6-3 and TRBJ2-1; 15 nucleotides align to TRBD2. V was pared by 4 bases and J by 4 bases, with 5 bases of the junction left unmatched. The CDR3 has 17 amino acids. CDR1 is MNHEY and CDR2 is SVGEGT in the germline V gene. The CDR3 loop reads CASSSRTSGGGYNEQFF. CDR3 coding DNA: TGTGCCAGCAGTTCACGGACTAGCGGGGGGGGTTACAATGAGCAGTTCTTC.

The chain recombines TRBV28 with TRBJ1-2; tentatively, D is TRBD1 (5 bases). The germline V and J ends were trimmed by 1 base and 8 bases, with 11 bases remaining between them. This CDR3 is built from 13 residues. Germline CDR1 MDHEN, CDR2 SYDVKM. The CDR3 spells CASSLLPGLGYTF. In DNA, the CDR3 is TGTGCCAGCAGTTTATTGCCGGGGCTGGGCTACACCTTC.

The chain couples TRBV2 to TRBJ1-1; no firm D call. Germline values: CDR1 SNHLY, CDR2 FYNNEI. V lost 2 bases and J 2 bases, leaving 9 bases between the germline ends. This CDR3 region has 14 residues. CDR3 in DNA: TGTGCCAGCAGTGAACTCGGAGTTAACACTGAAGCTTTCTTT. Its protein is CASSELGVNTEAFF. The full variable domain, its missing parts supplied by reference TRBV2 and TRBJ1-1, is EPEVTQTPSHQVTQMGQEVILRCVPISNHLYFYWYRQILGQKVEFLVSFYNNEISEKSEIFDDQFSVERPDGSNFTLKIRSTKLEDSAMYFCASSELGVNTEAFFGQGTRLTVV.

In DNA form, the CDR3 reads TGCAGCGTTGCGTTGGCCGGGGAGCTGTTTTTT. This encodes CSVALAGELFF. The chain employs TRBV29-1 and TRBJ2-2; D is ambiguous. This CDR3 comprises 11 residues. V was shortened by 4 bases and J by 6 bases, with 6 bases between the two germline ends. Germline assignment: CDR1 SQVTM and CDR2 ANQGSEA.

This clone was seen only a few times. The chain employs TRBV4-2 and TRBJ2-5; D not resolved. CDR1 is LGHNA, CDR2 YNFKEQ, per germline. The CDR3 has 13 residues. Trimming took off 0 bases at V and 2 bases at J, with 4 bases between the two ends. This CDR3 is CASSQDWQETQYF. In DNA form, the CDR3 reads TGTGCCAGCAGCCAAGATTGGCAAGAGACCCAGTACTTC.

This sequence joins TRBV24-1 and TRBJ2-1, with 13 bases identical to TRBD2. Germline V gene lookup returns CDR1 KGHDR and CDR2 SFDVKD. Germline trimming cut 4 bases from V and 2 bases from J; bases unmatched to any gene: 4. The CDR3 contains 17 residues. As DNA, the CDR3 is TGTGCCACCAGTGAGCGACTAGCGGGAGGACCCTACAATGAGCAGTTCTTC. Translating gives CATSERLAGGPYNEQFF.

The rearrangement uses TRBV5-4 and TRBJ1-4, with D unresolved. Germline-derived CDR1 and CDR2 are SGHNT and YYREEE (reference sequence). Trimming left V 3 bases short and J 7 bases short, with 13 bases between. The CDR3 is made up of 14 amino acids. In DNA form, the CDR3 reads TGTGCCAGCAGCTCCCGGGAAAGCGGTGAAAAACTGTTTTTT. This translates into CASSSRESGEKLFF.

The chain couples TRBV14 to TRBJ1-4; tentative D call: TRBD1 (6 bases). V dropped 6 bases and J dropped 5 bases, with 7 bases sitting between them. CDR1 and CDR2 from the germline V gene are SGHDN and FVKESK. CDR3 length equals 12 residues. The CDR3 region has the DNA TGTGCCAGCAGTCAGGGGAATGAAAAACTGTTTTTT. Translating gives CASSQGNEKLFF. The full variable domain, its missing parts supplied by reference TRBV14 and TRBJ1-4, is EAGVTQFPSHSVIEKGQTVTLRCDPISGHDNLYWYRRVMGKEIKFLLHFVKESKQDESGMPNNRFLAERTGGTYSTLKVQPAELEDSGVYFCASSQGNEKLFFGSGTQLSVL.

The chain couples TRBV7-9 to TRBJ2-7; the D is unclear. Looked up from germline, CDR1 is SEHNR and CDR2 is FQNEAQ (reference sequence). The CDR3 extends over 11 amino acids. Trimming pared 5 bases from V and 4 bases from J, leaving 6 bases between. CDR3 coding DNA: TGTGCCAGCAGCCCTATTTACGAGCAGTACTTC. Its protein product is CASSPIYEQYF.

The chain employs TRBV25-1 and TRBJ2-7, with 10 bases aligning to TRBD1. After removal of 4 bases from V and 0 bases from J, the junction contained 6 bases not matched to a gene. The germline gives CDR1 MGHDK, CDR2 SYGVNS. This CDR3 contains 16 residues. The CDR3 protein is CASSVDRGLLSYEQYF. The DNA for the CDR3 is TGTGCCAGCAGTGTTGACAGGGGGCTACTCTCCTACGAGCAGTACTTC.

The chain uses TRBV11-2 and TRBJ1-5; D is ambiguous. CDR3 length equals 13 residues. The germline gives CDR1 SGHAT, CDR2 FQNNGV. Trimming stripped 1 base from V and 6 bases from J, with 7 bases between. DNA for the CDR3: TGTGCCAGCAGCTTAGGAATAGTTCAGCCCCAGCATTTT. Its protein is CASSLGIVQPQHF.

The chain employs TRBV5-1 and TRBJ1-4; 7 bases align to TRBD1. With 6 bases clipped from V and 5 bases from J, the junction kept 7 bases outside the gene matches. This CDR3 is built from 14 residues. The germline CDR1 and CDR2 sequences are SGHRS and YFSETQ. CDR3 sequence (DNA): TGCGCCAGCACTGAGGGGGCTGGGAATGAAAAACTGTTTTTT. This translates into CASTEGAGNEKLFF.

This clone occurred once. The rearrangement joins TRBV28 to TRBJ2-3; 9 nucleotides line up with TRBD1. The CDR3 sequence is 13 residues long. Germline V gene sequence: CDR1 MDHEN, CDR2 SYDVKM. V gave up 8 bases and J gave up 4 bases; unmatched junction bases: 4. The CDR3 reads CASGTGLADTQYF. The CDR3 DNA reads TGTGCCAGCGGGACAGGGCTTGCAGATACGCAGTATTTT.

The V call is TRBV7-2, the J call TRBJ2-3; tentatively, D is TRBD1 or TRBD2 (5 bases each). The CDR3 contains 15 residues. Germline V gene data show CDR1 as SGHTA and CDR2 as FQGNSA. The V end lost 3 bases, the J end lost 5 bases, and 15 bases lay between the germline ends. For the CDR3, the DNA is TGTGCCAGCAGCTTGGCCCCAGGGACCAGAGATACGCAGTATTTT. Translation gives CASSLAPGTRDTQYF.

The rearrangement joins TRBV9 to TRBJ2-2; a weak D match, TRBD1 (6 bases). This CDR3 is built from 16 residues. V lost 3 bases and J lost 5, with 17 bases in between. CDR1 is SGDLS, CDR2 YYNGEE, per germline. The CDR3 nucleotides are TGTGCCAGCAGCGACACGGGACACTCGGATACCGGGGAGCTGTTTTTT. Protein sequence: CASSDTGHSDTGELFF.

The J gene is TRBJ1-1, the V gene TRBV14, with TRBD1 matching 7 bases. CDR1 is SGHDN, CDR2 FVKESK, per germline. This CDR3 has 13 amino acids. The trim removed 4 bases at V and 9 bases at J, leaving 8 bases unmatched. CDR3 DNA: TGTGCCAGCAGCCCCTCCCCGACAGGGAAAGCTTTCTTT. This gives the protein CASSPSPTGKAFF.

The CDR3 protein is CASSLQGEETQYF. CDR3 sequence (DNA): TGTGCCAGCAGTTTACAAGGGGAAGAGACCCAGTACTTC. J is TRBJ2-5 and V is TRBV27, with TRBD1 as a possible D gene (5 bases). From germline, CDR1 is MNHEY and CDR2 SMNVEV (reference sequence). This CDR3 comprises 13 residues. The ends were cut back, 2 bases at V and 3 bases at J, with 7 bases in the middle.

As DNA, the CDR3 is TGTGCCAGCGTGGGGACAACGAACACCGGGGAGCTGTTTTTT. Translating it yields CASVGTTNTGELFF. The chain has TRBV6-5 and TRBJ2-2; possible D gene TRBD1, 6 bases. CDR1 and CDR2 from the germline V gene are MNHEY and SVGAGI. The V gene lost 8 bases and the J gene lost 0 bases, with 10 bases spanning the gap. The CDR3 spans 14 residues.